This T cell receptor (beta chain) comes out of a study of response to subunit inactivated influenza vaccine. Overall study findings and caveats: It was suggested by the authors that few new T cells are recruited by each seasonal influenza vaccination.

Via MiXCR, TCRdb re-called the RT-PCR reads, giving one row per CDR3 protein. This table holds over 650,000 distinct CDR3 sequences, roughly 20% found once. This clonotype was observed a handful of times. Its antigen is currently unknown. This sequence originates from a man in his fifties or sixties who received an inactivated influenza vaccine. The input for sequencing was PBMCs from blood, taken around 5 days after vaccination.

CDR3 DNA sequence: TGCAGTGTGAGCCCCCAGCAGGGGTCCTACGAGCAGTACTTC. Translation gives CSVSPQQGSYEQYF. The chain joins TRBV20-1 to TRBJ2-7; a weak D match, TRBD1 (6 bases). This CDR3 is built from 14 residues. The ends were cut back, 7 bases at V and 1 base at J, with 17 bases in the middle. Germline loops: CDR1 DFQATT, CDR2 SNEGSKA (reference sequence).